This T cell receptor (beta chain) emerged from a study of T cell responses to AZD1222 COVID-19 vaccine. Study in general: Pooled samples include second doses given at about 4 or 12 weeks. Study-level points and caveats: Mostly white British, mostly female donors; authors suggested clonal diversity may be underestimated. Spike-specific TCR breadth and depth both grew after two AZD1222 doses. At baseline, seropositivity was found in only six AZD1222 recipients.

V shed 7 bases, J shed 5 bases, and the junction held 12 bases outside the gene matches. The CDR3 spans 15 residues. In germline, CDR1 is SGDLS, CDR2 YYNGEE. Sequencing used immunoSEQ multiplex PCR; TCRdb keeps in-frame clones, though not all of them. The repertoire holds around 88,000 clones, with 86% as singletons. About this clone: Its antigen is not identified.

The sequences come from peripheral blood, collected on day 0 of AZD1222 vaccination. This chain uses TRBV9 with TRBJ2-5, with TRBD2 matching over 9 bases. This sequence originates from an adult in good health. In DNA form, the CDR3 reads TGTGCCAGCGGACGCCTGGGTAGCGGGGGTGAGACCCAGTACTTC. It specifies CASGRLGSGGETQYF.